The 11 T cell receptor beta chains presented below share a single source sample, sequenced in a study of T cell repertoires in cytomegalovirus infection. TCRdb recomputed calls from the reads with MiXCR, one row per CDR3 protein. Of about 300,000 distinct CDR3 sequences listed, roughly a tenth were seen once; the top ten hold about 2.3%. The source material was PBMCs. All receptors come from a human donor in good health (CMV status not recorded). Some clones in this sample may be carry-over from other donors' samples.

This clonotype has ten or more counts. This sequence joins TRBV6-5 and TRBJ1-5; tentatively, D is TRBD1 (5 bases). From germline, CDR1 is MNHEY and CDR2 SVGAGI. Trimming removed 2 bases at V and 2 bases at J, with 7 bases between. This CDR3 region has 14 residues. CDR3 amino acids: CASSYRGGNQPQHF. Written as DNA, the CDR3 is TGTGCCAGCAGTTACAGGGGCGGCAATCAGCCCCAGCATTTT.

This clonotype occurred a few times. The chain employs TRBV4-3 and TRBJ2-3; D uncertain. Germline CDR1 and CDR2: LGHNA and YSLEER. The CDR3 sequence is 15 residues long. The V gene lost 0 bases and the J gene lost 4 bases, with 11 bases spanning the gap. In DNA form, the CDR3 reads TGCGCCAGCAGCCAAGATTTTAAGCGTTCAGATACGCAGTATTTT. Protein product: CASSQDFKRSDTQYF.

This clonotype was recorded many times. The chain has TRBV2 and TRBJ2-3; D could derive from TRBD1 or TRBD2 (6 bases each). V was clipped by 6 bases and J by 3 bases, with 10 bases between them. CDR3 length: 13 amino acids. The germline CDR1 and CDR2 sequences are SNHLY and FYNNEI. The CDR3 DNA reads as TGTGCCAGCAGCGGAGGGGGGACAGATACGCAGTATTTT. Its protein product is CASSGGGTDTQYF.

This clonotype has at least ten counts. The chain is built from TRBV7-9 and TRBJ2-1; 8 bases align to TRBD1. Germline trimming cut 5 bases from V and 8 bases from J; bases unmatched to any gene: 8. CDR1 and CDR2 from the germline V gene are SEHNR and FQNEAQ (reference sequence). The CDR3 length is 14 residues. The CDR3 is CASSQDRGVHEQFF. DNA for the CDR3: TGTGCCAGCAGCCAAGACAGGGGCGTCCATGAGCAGTTCTTC.

This clonotype was seen repeatedly, ten times or more. The chain has TRBV28 and TRBJ2-5, with a tentative D call TRBD1 (7 bases). V gave up 5 bases and J gave up 4 bases, with 14 bases separating them. This CDR3 is built from 14 residues. Germline-derived CDR1 and CDR2 are MDHEN and SYDVKM. The CDR3 coding sequence is TGTGCCAGCAGTCCCCGACAGGGAGGAGAGACCCAGTACTTC. Its protein product is CASSPRQGGETQYF.

This clonotype was seen many times. The chain uses TRBV27 and TRBJ1-5, with 9 bases fitting TRBD1. Germline V gives CDR1 MNHEY, CDR2 SMNVEV (reference sequence). J lost 2 bases, V lost 6 bases, and 14 bases had no gene match. The CDR3 is 18 amino acids. CDR3 sequence: CASSPGTGSGVRNQPQHF. The DNA of the CDR3 is TGTGCCAGCAGCCCAGGGACAGGGAGTGGTGTCCGCAATCAGCCCCAGCATTTT.

This clonotype occurred many times. The rearrangement joins TRBV5-6 to TRBJ1-1; 7 bases match TRBD1. The CDR3 sequence is 15 residues long. Trimming removed 4 bases from V and 1 base from J; junction bases left unmatched: 7. Germline lookup yields CDR1 SGHDT and CDR2 YYEEEE. The CDR3 DNA is TGTGCCAGCAGCCCCTACAGGGGATGGAACACTGAAGCTTTCTTT. Amino acid sequence: CASSPYRGWNTEAFF.

This clonotype was observed a few times. The J gene is TRBJ2-3, the V gene TRBV6-4; 8 bases are a match to TRBD2. From germline, CDR1 is MRHNA and CDR2 SNTAGT. The V gene end was trimmed by 4 bases and the J gene end by 2 bases; junction bases not matched to a gene: 2. This CDR3 region has 14 residues. The CDR3 is CASSAGGNTDTQYF. As DNA, the CDR3 is TGTGCCAGCAGTGCGGGGGGGAACACAGATACGCAGTATTTT.

The rearrangement links TRBV29-1 to TRBJ2-3; D is undetermined. Germline-derived CDR1 and CDR2 are SQVTM and ANQGSEA. Trimming removed 7 bases at V and 6 bases at J, with 14 bases between. The CDR3 loop spans 12 amino acids. Written as DNA, the CDR3 is TGCAGCGCAGCACGCGTAAGCGATACGCAGTATTTT. It encodes CSAARVSDTQYF.

This chain uses TRBV20-1 with TRBJ1-5; the match to TRBD1 covers 8 bases. The germline CDR1 and CDR2 sequences are DFQATT and SNEGSKA (reference sequence). This CDR3 comprises 12 residues. V lost 3 bases and J lost 7; bases outside the gene matches: 2. The CDR3 DNA reads as TGCAGTGCTAGGGACAGGGCCCAGCCCCAGCATTTT. Amino acids: CSARDRAQPQHF.

In the case of this clonotype: Given a much more abundant clone one base away, this may be a read error. This sequence joins TRBV12-3 or TRBV12-4 and TRBJ2-7; D gene ambiguous. This CDR3 region has 13 residues. The CDR3 nucleotides are TGTGCCAGCGGTTTTGGCAGCTCCTACGAGCAGTACGTC. It encodes CASGFGSSYEQYV.